Listed below are T cell receptor beta chains from one sample, sequenced in a study of blood T cells in healthy people across ages. Via MiXCR, TCRdb re-called the 5' RACE reads, giving one row per CDR3 protein. Of fewer than 800,000 distinct CDR3 sequences in the sample, around a quarter were seen once. The data also belong to a second study, concerning T cells of mothers and their children.

Sequenced sample: blood. Source of these receptors: a boy between 5 and 17 years old in good health. Both conserved end residues are trimmed from each CDR3. Clone size is given for some rows only: seen once, a few or many times, or a class if the clone is expanded.

>TRBV18|TRBJ2-1|few
ASSPPRDAYYNEQF
>TRBV7-2|TRBJ2-5|many
ASSSDNQETQY
>TRBV24-1|TRBJ2-5|-
ATSSERGGAQY
>TRBV3-1|TRBJ2-1|-
ASGTGGTSYNEQF
>TRBV16|TRBJ2-1|few
ASSCSMDEQF
>TRBV29-1|TRBJ2-5|-
SVDRQAQETQY
>TRBV24-1|TRBJ1-5|-
ATSGLTGKDQPQH
>TRBV5-1|TRBJ1-2|-
ASSLGSGNEVYGYT
>TRBV3-1|TRBJ2-2|-
ASSQRRTGELF
>TRBV28|TRBJ2-1|-
ASSLSGLPNEQF
>TRBV29-1|TRBJ1-1|-
SCEGNTEAF
>TRBV20-1|TRBJ2-3|few
SARLKFPRGASDTQY
>TRBV5-1|TRBJ2-5|few
ASSSRVRSQETQY
>TRBV5-4|TRBJ1-2|few
ASSLAGSVYGYT
>TRBV6-1|TRBJ1-3|-
ASSPGSTGNTIY
>TRBV6-6|TRBJ1-1|-
AGRTEMNTEAF
>TRBV7-9|-|-
ASSLYLLGGQGAYEQF
>TRBV20-1|TRBJ2-1|-
SAREDRGGLRF
>TRBV19|TRBJ1-3|-
ASSIGPDSGNTIY
>TRBV7-8|TRBJ1-2|few
ASSVGRYYGYT
>TRBV7-9|TRBJ2-1|-
ASSPWLAGGLNEQF
>TRBV5-1|TRBJ2-7|-
ASRSRDTAYEQY
>TRBV20-1|TRBJ2-5|few
SARELAPKDITQETQY
>TRBV5-1|TRBJ2-7|-
ASSLGVQIYEQY
>TRBV28|TRBJ2-7|few
ASSQDSLQDEQY
>TRBV29-1|TRBJ2-7|few
SAGRGSYEQY
>TRBV19|TRBJ2-3|few
ASSSSALPQY
>TRBV29-1|TRBJ2-5|-
SVEGTDQETQY
>TRBV19|TRBJ2-5|-
ASSYGGGDQETQY
>TRBV27|TRBJ2-3|-
ASSPILGADTQY
>TRBV20-1|TRBJ1-1|once
SAQDRAGAEAF
>TRBV3-1|TRBJ2-7|-
ASSQAQDGDYEQY
>TRBV4-3|TRBJ2-5|few
ASSQDVLRETQY
>TRBV4-2|-|few
ASSQGGLAPEQY
>TRBV6-6|TRBJ1-1|few
ASRGTENTEAF
>TRBV7-8|-|-
ASSLGGTSGGLSQF